Each of the 3 T cell receptor beta chains below was sequenced from the same sample in a study of blood T cell repertoires in COVID-19 (dated by TCRdb to 2020 to 2022). The method was the immunoSEQ multiplex PCR assay. TCRdb carries this immuneACCESS record with in-frame sequences only. Its versions omit some clonotypes, under half of them owing to an unresolved V gene in the studies checked, with the rest unexplained. Recorded for this sample are 300,000 to 450,000 clones; over 75% of them occurred a single time. The biggest ten clones account for 1% of the sample. The sample consisted of PBMCs or T cells enriched from blood (not recorded which). These receptor sequences come from a man aged 18 to 29 who had recovered from COVID-19.

The V call is TRBV27, the J call TRBJ1-5; 7 bases fit TRBD1. The junction had 11 bases not matched to a gene; V was cut back by 6 bases and J by 6 bases. Germline CDR1 is MNHEY and CDR2 is SMNVEV (reference sequence). The CDR3 covers 15 residues. In DNA form, the CDR3 reads TGTGCCAGCAGCCCACAGGGGTACTTTATTCAGCCCCAGCATTTT. It translates to CASSPQGYFIQPQHF.

The chain combines TRBV29-1 with TRBJ2-7, with TRBD1 matching over 9 bases. The CDR3 runs to 16 residues. The germline V gene has CDR1 SQVTM and CDR2 ANQGSEA. Trimming removed 6 bases from V and 2 bases from J; junction bases left unmatched: 14. The CDR3: CSVINSGTGSTYEQYF. CDR3 nucleotides: TGCAGCGTAATAAACTCCGGGACAGGGAGCACCTACGAGCAGTACTTC.

The V call is TRBV7-9, the J call TRBJ2-5; the D gene is possibly TRBD2 (6 bases). Germline V lookup: CDR1 SEHNR, CDR2 FQNEAQ (reference sequence). The CDR3 has 17 amino acids. Trimming took 5 bases from V and 5 from J, leaving 24 bases between them. The CDR3 DNA reads as TGTGCCAGCAGCATAGGAGGAGGGGCCCCCAGAGAGGAGACCCAGTACTTC. Protein product: CASSIGGGAPREETQYF.